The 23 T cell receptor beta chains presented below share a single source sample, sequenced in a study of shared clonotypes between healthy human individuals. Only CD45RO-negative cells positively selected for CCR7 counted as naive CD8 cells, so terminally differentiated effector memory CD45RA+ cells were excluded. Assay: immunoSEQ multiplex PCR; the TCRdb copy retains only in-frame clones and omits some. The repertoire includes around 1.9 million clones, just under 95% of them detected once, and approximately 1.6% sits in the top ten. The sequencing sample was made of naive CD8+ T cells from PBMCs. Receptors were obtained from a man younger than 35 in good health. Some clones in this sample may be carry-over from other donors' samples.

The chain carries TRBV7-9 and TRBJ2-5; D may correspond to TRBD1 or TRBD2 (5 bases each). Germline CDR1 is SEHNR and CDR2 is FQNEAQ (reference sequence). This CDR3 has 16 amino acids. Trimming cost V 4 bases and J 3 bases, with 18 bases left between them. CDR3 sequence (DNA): TGTGCCAGCAGCTCACCGAGGTGGGACGAGGAAGAGACCCAGTACTTC. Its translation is CASSSPRWDEEETQYF.

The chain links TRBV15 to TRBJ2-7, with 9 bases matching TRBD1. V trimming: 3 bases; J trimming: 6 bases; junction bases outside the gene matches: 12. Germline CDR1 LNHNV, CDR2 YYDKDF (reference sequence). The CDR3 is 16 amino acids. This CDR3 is CATSSYAQGAAAEQYF. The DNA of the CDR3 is TGTGCCACCAGCAGTTACGCACAGGGGGCGGCAGCCGAGCAGTACTTC. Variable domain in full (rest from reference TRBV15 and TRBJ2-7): DAMVIQNPRYQVTQFGKPVTLSCSQTLNHNVMYWYQQKSSQAPKLLFHYYDKDFNNEADTPDNFQSRRPNTSFCFLDIRSPGLGDTAMYLCATSSYAQGAAAEQYFGPGTRLTVT.

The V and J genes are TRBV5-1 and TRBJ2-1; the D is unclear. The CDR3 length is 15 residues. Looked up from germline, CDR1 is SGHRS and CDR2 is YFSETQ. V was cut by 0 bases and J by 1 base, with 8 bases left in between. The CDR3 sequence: CASSLVPVSYNEQFF. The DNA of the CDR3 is TGCGCCAGCAGCTTGGTCCCCGTTTCCTACAATGAGCAGTTCTTC. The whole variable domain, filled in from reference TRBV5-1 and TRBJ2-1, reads KAGVTQTPRYLIKTRGQQVTLSCSPISGHRSVSWYQQTPGQGLQFLFEYFSETQRNKGNFPGRFSGRQFSNSRSEMNVSTLELGDSALYLCASSLVPVSYNEQFFGPGTRLTVL.

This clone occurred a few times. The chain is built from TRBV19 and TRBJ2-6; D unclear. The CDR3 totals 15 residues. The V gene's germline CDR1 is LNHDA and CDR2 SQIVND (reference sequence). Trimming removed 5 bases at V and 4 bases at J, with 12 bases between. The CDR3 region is CASSPEPLGANVLTF. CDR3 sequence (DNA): TGTGCCAGTAGTCCCGAACCCCTCGGGGCCAACGTCCTGACTTTC. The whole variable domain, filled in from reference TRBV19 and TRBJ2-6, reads DGGITQSPKYLFRKEGQNVTLSCEQNLNHDAMYWYRQDPGQGLRLIYYSQIVNDFQKGDIAEGYSVSREKKESFPLTVTSAQKNPTAFYLCASSPEPLGANVLTFGAGSRLTVL.

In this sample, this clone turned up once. CDR3 loop: CASTLGLRPSTDTQYF. In nucleotides, the CDR3 is TGTGCCAGCACCCTCGGACTCCGACCTAGCACAGATACGCAGTATTTT. V usage is TRBV14 and J usage is TRBJ2-3, with D maybe TRBD2 (5 bases). Germline CDR1 is SGHDN and CDR2 is FVKESK. Trimming removed 7 bases from V and 0 bases from J, with 17 bases in between. The CDR3 runs 16 residues.

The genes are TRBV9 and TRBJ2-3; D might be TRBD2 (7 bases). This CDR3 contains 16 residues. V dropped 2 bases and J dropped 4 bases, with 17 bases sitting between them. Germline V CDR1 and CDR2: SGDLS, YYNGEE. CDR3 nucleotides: TGTGCCAGCAGCGTGACTAGCTCCCCAGGGGCAGATACGCAGTATTTT. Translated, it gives CASSVTSSPGADTQYF.

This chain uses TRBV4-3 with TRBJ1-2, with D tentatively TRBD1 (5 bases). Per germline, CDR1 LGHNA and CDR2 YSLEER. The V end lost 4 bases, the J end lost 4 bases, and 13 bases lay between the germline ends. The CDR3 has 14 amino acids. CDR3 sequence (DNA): TGCGCCAGCAGCCCCCACCGGCAGGGCTATGGCTACACCTTC. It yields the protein CASSPHRQGYGYTF.

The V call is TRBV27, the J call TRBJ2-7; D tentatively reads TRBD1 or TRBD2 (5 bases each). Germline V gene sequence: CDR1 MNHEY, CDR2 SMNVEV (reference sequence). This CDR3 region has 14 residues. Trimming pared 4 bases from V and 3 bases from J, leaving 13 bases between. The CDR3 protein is CASSYQARGYEQYF. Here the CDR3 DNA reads TGTGCCAGCAGTTACCAGGCGAGGGGCTACGAGCAGTACTTC.

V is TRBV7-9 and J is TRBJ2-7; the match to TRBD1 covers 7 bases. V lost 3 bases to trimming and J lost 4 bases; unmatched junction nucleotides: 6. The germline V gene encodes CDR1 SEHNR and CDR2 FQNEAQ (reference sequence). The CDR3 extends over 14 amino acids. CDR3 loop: CASSFTGEGYEQYF. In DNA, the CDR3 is TGTGCCAGCAGCTTTACAGGGGAAGGGTACGAGCAGTACTTC.

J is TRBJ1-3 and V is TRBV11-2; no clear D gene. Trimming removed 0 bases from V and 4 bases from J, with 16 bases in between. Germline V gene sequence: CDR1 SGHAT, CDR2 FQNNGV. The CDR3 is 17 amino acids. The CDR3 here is CASSLEFSPGSGNTIYF. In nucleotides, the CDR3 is TGTGCCAGCAGCTTAGAGTTTTCTCCCGGGTCCGGAAACACCATATATTTT. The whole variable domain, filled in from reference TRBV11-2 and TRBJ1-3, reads EAGVAQSPRYKIIEKRQSVAFWCNPISGHATLYWYQQILGQGPKLLIQFQNNGVVDDSQLPKDRFSAERLKGVDSTLKIQPAKLEDSAVYLCASSLEFSPGSGNTIYFGEGSWLTVV.

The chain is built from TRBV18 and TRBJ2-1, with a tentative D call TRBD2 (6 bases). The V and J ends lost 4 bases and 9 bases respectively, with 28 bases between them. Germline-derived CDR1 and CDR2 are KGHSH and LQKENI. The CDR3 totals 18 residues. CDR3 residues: CASSLVRVLANTFGEQFF. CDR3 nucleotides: TGTGCCAGCTCACTTGTCCGCGTCCTAGCGAATACATTCGGTGAGCAGTTCTTC.

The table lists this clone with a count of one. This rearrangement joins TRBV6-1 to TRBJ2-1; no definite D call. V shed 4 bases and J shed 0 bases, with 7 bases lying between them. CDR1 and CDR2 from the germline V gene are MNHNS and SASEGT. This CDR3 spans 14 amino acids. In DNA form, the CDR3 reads TGTGCCAGCAGTGTTAGATTCTCCTACAATGAGCAGTTCTTC. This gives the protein CASSVRFSYNEQFF.

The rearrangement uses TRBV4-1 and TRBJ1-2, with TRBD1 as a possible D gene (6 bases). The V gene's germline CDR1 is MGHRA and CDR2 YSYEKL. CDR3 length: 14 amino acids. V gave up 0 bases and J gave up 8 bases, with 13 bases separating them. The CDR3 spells CASSQEVGGAGYTF. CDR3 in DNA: TGCGCCAGCAGCCAAGAGGTGGGGGGCGCCGGCTACACCTTC.

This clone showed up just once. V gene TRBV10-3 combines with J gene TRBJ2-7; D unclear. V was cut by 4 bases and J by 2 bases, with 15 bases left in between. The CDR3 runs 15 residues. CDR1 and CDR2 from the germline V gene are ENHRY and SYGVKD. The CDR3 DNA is TGTGCCATCAGTGTGGGTGGGCCGAAGACCTACGAGCAGTACTTC. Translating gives CAISVGGPKTYEQYF.

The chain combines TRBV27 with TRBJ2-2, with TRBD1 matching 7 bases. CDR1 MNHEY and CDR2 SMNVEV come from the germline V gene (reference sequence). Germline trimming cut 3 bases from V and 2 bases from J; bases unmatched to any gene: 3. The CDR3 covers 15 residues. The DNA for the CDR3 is TGTGCCAGCAGTTTCCGGGACAGAAACACCGGGGAGCTGTTTTTT. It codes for CASSFRDRNTGELFF.

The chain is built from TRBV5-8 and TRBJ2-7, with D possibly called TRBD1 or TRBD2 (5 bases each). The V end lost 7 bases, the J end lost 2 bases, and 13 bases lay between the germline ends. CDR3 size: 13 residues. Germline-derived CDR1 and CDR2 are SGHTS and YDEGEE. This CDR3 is CASRGPEAYEQYF. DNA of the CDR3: TGTGCCAGCCGGGGCCCAGAGGCCTACGAGCAGTACTTC.

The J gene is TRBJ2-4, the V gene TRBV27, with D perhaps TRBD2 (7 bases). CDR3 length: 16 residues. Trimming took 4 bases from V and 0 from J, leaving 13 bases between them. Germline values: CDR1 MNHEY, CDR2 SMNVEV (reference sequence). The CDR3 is CASSSRRGGAKNIQYF. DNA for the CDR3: TGTGCCAGCAGTTCCCGGAGGGGGGGAGCCAAAAACATTCAGTACTTC.

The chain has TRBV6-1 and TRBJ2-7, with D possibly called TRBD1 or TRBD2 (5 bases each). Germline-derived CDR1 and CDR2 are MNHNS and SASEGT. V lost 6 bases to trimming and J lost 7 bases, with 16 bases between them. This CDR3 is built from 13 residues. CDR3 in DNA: TGTGCCAGCAGGGACTCAGGGTATGAAGAGCAGTACTTC. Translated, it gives CASRDSGYEEQYF.

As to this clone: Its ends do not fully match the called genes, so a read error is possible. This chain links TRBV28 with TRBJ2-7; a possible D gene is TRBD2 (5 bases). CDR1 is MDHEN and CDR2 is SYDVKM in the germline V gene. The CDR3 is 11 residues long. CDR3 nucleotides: TGTGCCAGCAGGGACTCCGACGAGCAGTACTTC. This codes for CASRDSDEQYF.

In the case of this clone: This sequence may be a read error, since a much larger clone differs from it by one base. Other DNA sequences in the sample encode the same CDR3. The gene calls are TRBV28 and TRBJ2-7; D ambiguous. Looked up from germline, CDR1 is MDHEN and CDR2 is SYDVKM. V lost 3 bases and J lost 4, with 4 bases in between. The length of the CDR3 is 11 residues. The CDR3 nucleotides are TGTGCCAGCAGTTTGGGGTACGAGCAGTACTTC. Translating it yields CASSLGYEQYF.

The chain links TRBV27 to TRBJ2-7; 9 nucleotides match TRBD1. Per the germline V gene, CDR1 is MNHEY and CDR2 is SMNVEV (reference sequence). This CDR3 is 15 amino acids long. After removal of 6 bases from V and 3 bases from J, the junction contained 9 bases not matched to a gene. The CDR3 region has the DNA TGTGCCAGCAGGCTTATCGGGACAGGGTTCTACGAGCAGTACTTC. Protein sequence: CASRLIGTGFYEQYF.

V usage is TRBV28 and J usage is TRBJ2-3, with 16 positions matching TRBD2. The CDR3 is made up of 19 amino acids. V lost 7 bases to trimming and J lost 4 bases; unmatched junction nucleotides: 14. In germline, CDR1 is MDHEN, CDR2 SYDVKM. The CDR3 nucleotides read TGTGCCAGCAACCCACCCGGGACTAGCGGGAGGGATCAATCAGATACGCAGTATTTT. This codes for CASNPPGTSGRDQSDTQYF.

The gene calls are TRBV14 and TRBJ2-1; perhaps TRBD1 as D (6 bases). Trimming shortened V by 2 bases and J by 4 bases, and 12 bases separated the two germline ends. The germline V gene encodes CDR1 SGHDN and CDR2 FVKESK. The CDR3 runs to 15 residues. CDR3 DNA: TGTGCCAGCAGCCAAAACAGGGCTCTATACAATGAGCAGTTCTTC. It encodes CASSQNRALYNEQFF.